This T cell receptor beta chain came from a study of blood T cell repertoires in COVID-19. Overall study: Some COVID-19 samples were acute and others convalescent; all came from the United States, Italy and Spain. Nucleic acid was either cDNA or gDNA, and it came from T cells, B-cell-depleted T cells, or PBMCs.

CDR1 and CDR2 from the germline V gene are MGHRA and YSYEKL. This CDR3 contains 15 residues. Trimming cost V 0 bases and J 2 bases, with 10 bases left between them. Original processing methods: From reference gene primer amplification, estimates of nucleated cell counts were derived. Sequencing used immunoSEQ multiplex PCR; TCRdb keeps in-frame clones, though not all of them. V and J calls and clone size follow that table, whereas D and trimming were derived from the DNA. The repertoire consists of under 300,000 clones, with approximately 83% occurring once and the leading ten covering about 10%. The chain joins TRBV4-1 to TRBJ1-1, with D possibly being TRBD1 (5 bases). The specimen sequenced was peripheral blood. The TCR was taken from a woman in her sixties or seventies with acute or convalescent COVID-19. The CDR3 loop reads CASSQEPGLNTEAFF. As DNA, the CDR3 is TGCGCCAGCAGCCAAGAACCGGGACTTAACACTGAAGCTTTCTTT.